What follows are 17 T cell receptor beta chains derived from one specimen sequenced in a study of T cell responses to AZD1222 COVID-19 vaccine. Method: immunoSEQ multiplex PCR; TCRdb's copy keeps in-frame clones and lacks some. The table records 130,000 to 150,000 clones, 92% of them present only once. This specimen consisted of peripheral blood, obtained on day 0 of AZD1222 vaccination. Every receptor here comes from an adult in good health.

This clone was recorded once. J is TRBJ2-5 and V is TRBV6-1; TRBD1 matches at 7 bases. The trim removed 1 base at V and 2 bases at J, leaving 4 bases unmatched. Germline V gene lookup returns CDR1 MNHNS and CDR2 SASEGT. CDR3 size: 15 residues. As DNA, the CDR3 is TGTGCCAGCAGTGAAGGGGTGGGACAGCAAGAGACCCAGTACTTC. Its protein is CASSEGVGQQETQYF.

The chain joins TRBV29-1 to TRBJ2-5, with D unclear. This CDR3 contains 13 residues. Germline V gene sequence: CDR1 SQVTM, CDR2 ANQGSEA. V dropped 1 base and J dropped 5 bases, with 11 bases sitting between them. CDR3 amino acids: CSVEGLTGETQYF. DNA for the CDR3: TGCAGCGTTGAAGGCTTGACCGGGGAGACCCAGTACTTC. The variable domain in full, with the rest retrieved from reference TRBV29-1 and TRBJ2-5, is SAVISQKPSRDICQRGTSLTIQCQVDSQVTMMFWYRQQPGQSLTLIATANQGSEATYESGFVIDKFPISRPNLTFSTLTVSNMSPEDSSIYLCSVEGLTGETQYFGPGTRLLVL.

This chain uses TRBV4-3 with TRBJ1-2; D unclear. V gave up 0 bases and J gave up 3 bases, with 11 bases separating them. The CDR3 covers 15 residues. The germline V gene encodes CDR1 LGHNA and CDR2 YSLEER. CDR3 in amino acids: CASSQDIEGDYGYTF. The CDR3 DNA reads TGCGCCAGCAGCCAAGATATTGAGGGCGACTATGGCTACACCTTC.

This sequence joins TRBV7-6 and TRBJ1-6; weak D call: TRBD1 (5 bases). In germline, CDR1 is SGHVS, CDR2 FNYEAQ. This CDR3 comprises 15 residues. Trimming stripped 4 bases from V and 9 bases from J, with 16 bases between. CDR3 coding DNA: TGTGCCAGCAGCTGGGACCCTCGTTATGGTTCACCCCTCCACTTT. Protein product: CASSWDPRYGSPLHF. Looking up the rest from reference TRBV7-6 and TRBJ1-6 gives the full variable domain: GAGVSQSPRYKVTKRGQDVALRCDPISGHVSLYWYRQALGQGPEFLTYFNYEAQQDKSGLPNDRFSAERPEGSISTLTIQRTEQRDSAMYRCASSWDPRYGSPLHFGNGTRLTVT.

This rearrangement joins TRBV9 to TRBJ2-5, with no clear D. V lost 0 bases and J lost 0, with 6 bases in between. CDR1 and CDR2 (germline): SGDLS, YYNGEE. CDR3 length equals 14 residues. The CDR3 DNA is TGTGCCAGCAGCGTAGGGGCAGACCAAGAGACCCAGTACTTC. Translation gives CASSVGADQETQYF. Full variable domain (outside the CDR3, taken from reference TRBV9 and TRBJ2-5): DSGVTQTPKHLITATGQRVTLRCSPRSGDLSVYWYQQSLDQGLQFLIQYYNGEERAKGNILERFSAQQFPDLHSELNLSSLELGDSALYFCASSVGADQETQYFGPGTRLLVL.

V usage is TRBV5-1 and J usage is TRBJ2-5; D uncertain. Trimming removed 1 base from V and 4 bases from J, with 11 bases in between. Germline V gene sequence: CDR1 SGHRS, CDR2 YFSETQ. This CDR3 is built from 14 residues. For the CDR3, the DNA is TGCGCCAGCAGCTTGAACCAGGCAGGAGAGACCCAGTACTTC. Protein: CASSLNQAGETQYF.

V is TRBV5-6 and J is TRBJ2-2; D possibly corresponds to TRBD1 (6 bases). This CDR3 has 16 residues. CDR1 and CDR2 from the germline V gene are SGHDT and YYEEEE. Deletions cut 3 bases from V and 5 bases from J, with 17 bases between. The CDR3 sequence is CASSSSDRRSTGELFF. The CDR3 DNA reads TGTGCCAGCAGCTCATCAGACAGGCGAAGTACCGGGGAGCTGTTTTTT.

The V and J genes are TRBV3-1 (or the pseudogene TRBV3-2) and TRBJ1-4; 7 positions agree with TRBD1. After removal of 4 bases from V and 4 bases from J, the junction contained 9 bases not matched to a gene. CDR1 is LGHDT, CDR2 YNNKEL, per germline (reference sequence). This CDR3 contains 16 residues. CDR3: CASSPRPTGYNEKLFF. The CDR3 DNA reads TGTGCCAGCAGCCCACGCCCGACAGGGTATAATGAAAAACTGTTTTTT.

The genes are TRBV2 and TRBJ2-5, with TRBD1 matching 8 bases. The CDR3 is made up of 14 amino acids. V was pared by 5 bases and J by 2 bases, with 4 bases of the junction left unmatched. Germline values: CDR1 SNHLY, CDR2 FYNNEI. Here the CDR3 DNA reads TGTGCCAGCAGTCCGACAGGGGATCAAGAGACCCAGTACTTC. This encodes CASSPTGDQETQYF.

The V gene is TRBV11-1, the J gene TRBJ1-2; D is uncertain. Germline loops: CDR1 SGHAT, CDR2 FQDESV (reference sequence). Trimming took 4 bases from V and 0 from J, leaving 6 bases between them. This CDR3 has 13 amino acids. The CDR3 DNA reads as TGTGCCAGCAGCTCCCAGACTAACTATGGCTACACCTTC. Translation: CASSSQTNYGYTF.

The chain is built from TRBV6-2 or TRBV6-3 and TRBJ1-6; D ambiguous. Trimming removed 2 bases at V and 3 bases at J, with 5 bases between. This CDR3 has 14 amino acids. CDR1 and CDR2 from the germline V gene are MNHEY and SVGEGT. CDR3 sequence reads: CASSYRDYNSPLHF. CDR3 bases: TGTGCCAGCAGTTACCGGGACTATAATTCACCCCTCCACTTT.

This chain connects TRBV7-8 to TRBJ2-1; D is undetermined. The CDR3 is 16 amino acids. Trimming pared 5 bases from V and 5 bases from J, leaving 19 bases between. The germline CDR1 and CDR2 sequences are SGHVS and FQNEAQ. This chain's CDR3 is CASSPGPAVGNNEQFF. In DNA, the CDR3 is TGTGCCAGCAGCCCCGGACCAGCTGTAGGGAACAATGAGCAGTTCTTC.

The genes are TRBV27 and TRBJ2-7; D is perhaps TRBD1 (6 bases). Between the trimmed V and J ends, which lost 2 bases and 5 bases, there was a span of 22 bases. Germline V CDR1 and CDR2: MNHEY, SMNVEV (reference sequence). This CDR3 comprises 17 residues. Written as DNA, the CDR3 is TGTGCCAGCAGTTTAGGCATGGGCACAGGGATGGGCCACGAGCAGTACTTC. Translating it yields CASSLGMGTGMGHEQYF.

The CDR3 reads CASSPGQPIDETQYF. As DNA, the CDR3 is TGTGCCAGCAGCCCTGGACAGCCCATCGATGAGACCCAGTACTTC. This chain links TRBV11-2 with TRBJ2-5; D is perhaps TRBD1 (6 bases). The V gene lost 5 bases and the J gene lost 5 bases, with 18 bases spanning the gap. CDR3 length: 15 amino acids. Germline V CDR1 and CDR2: SGHAT, FQNNGV.

This clone has only one observation. The chain joins TRBV27 to TRBJ2-7, with D tentatively TRBD1 or TRBD2 (6 bases each). Germline loops: CDR1 MNHEY, CDR2 SMNVEV (reference sequence). Trimming removed 5 bases at V and 0 bases at J, with 8 bases between. The CDR3 extends over 13 amino acids. For the CDR3, the DNA is TGTGCCAGCAGTCGGGGGCTCTCCTACGAGCAGTACTTC. Amino acid sequence: CASSRGLSYEQYF.

The J gene is TRBJ2-1, the V gene TRBV7-9, with 7 bases lining up with TRBD2. CDR1 and CDR2 (germline): SEHNR, FQNEAQ (reference sequence). Unmatched junction bases numbered 21, after V lost 7 bases and J lost 6 bases. The CDR3 length is 18 residues. The CDR3 DNA sequence: TGTGCCAGCATCATTAGTTCCCCGGGGCTAGCGGCATCCAATGAGCAGTTCTTC. Protein sequence: CASIISSPGLAASNEQFF.

This sequence joins TRBV5-1 and TRBJ2-1; 10 positions agree with TRBD2. Germline CDR1 SGHRS, CDR2 YFSETQ. This CDR3 is 14 amino acids long. Losses at the gene ends were 2 bases for V and 9 bases for J; bases not matched to a gene: 5. CDR3 sequence reads: CASSLAGGPSEQFF. The DNA for the CDR3 is TGCGCCAGCAGCTTAGCGGGGGGGCCAAGTGAGCAGTTCTTC. The variable domain in full, completed from reference TRBV5-1 and TRBJ2-1, reads KAGVTQTPRYLIKTRGQQVTLSCSPISGHRSVSWYQQTPGQGLQFLFEYFSETQRNKGNFPGRFSGRQFSNSRSEMNVSTLELGDSALYLCASSLAGGPSEQFFGPGTRLTVL.